Listed here are 30 T cell receptor beta chains from one sample, sequenced in a study of regulatory T cells in long-lasting Graves disease. To make TCR beta libraries, researchers used iRepertoire HTBI primers and Arm-PCR of CDR3 regions. MiXCR, applied by TCRdb to the multiplex PCR reads, yields one record per CDR3 protein. Here the sample spans 500,000 or so distinct CDR3 sequences, about a sixth being singletons. Stated time point: newly diagnosed GD, antithyroid drugs for less than 3 months. Making the TCR library involved RNA that had been extracted from PBMCs. This sample was also put to use in a study of T cells in Graves' hyperthyroidism and ophthalmopathy.

This sample comprised peripheral blood mononuclear cells (PBMCs), obtained at new diagnosis, from a patient treated with antithyroid drugs. The receptors were gathered from a man between 40 and 49 years old with Graves disease.

The table lists this clonotype with a few counts. The chain combines TRBV9 with TRBJ2-1, with 12 bases matching TRBD2. This CDR3 contains 17 residues. With V trimmed by 3 bases and J by 7 bases, 11 bases remained unmatched. The V gene's germline CDR1 is SGDLS and CDR2 YYNGEE. The DNA of the CDR3 is TGTGCCAGCAGCGACCCGACTAGCGGGGGATTTGGGAATGAGCAGTTCTTC. It is translated as CASSDPTSGGFGNEQFF. Full variable domain (remainder filled in from reference TRBV9 and TRBJ2-1): DSGVTQTPKHLITATGQRVTLRCSPRSGDLSVYWYQQSLDQGLQFLIQYYNGEERAKGNILERFSAQQFPDLHSELNLSSLELGDSALYFCASSDPTSGGFGNEQFFGPGTRLTVL.

This clonotype was detected ten times or more. The chain carries TRBV12-3 or TRBV12-4 and TRBJ2-2; 9 bases match TRBD2. With V trimmed by 3 bases and J by 5 bases, 7 bases remained unmatched. This CDR3 region has 16 residues. For the CDR3, the DNA is TGTGCCAGCAGTTTCCAAGCGGGAGGAGGGACCGGGGAGCTGTTTTTT. This sequence encodes CASSFQAGGGTGELFF.

In regard to this clonotype: A much larger clone lies one base from this, so it may be a read error. This chain connects TRBV3-1 to TRBJ1-3; no clear D gene. The CDR3 covers 15 residues. Germline assignment: CDR1 LGHDT and CDR2 YNNKEL (reference sequence). CDR3 region: CASTRRTVSGDTIYF. The DNA of the CDR3 is TGTGCCAGCACCCGCAGGACGGTATCTGGAGACACCATATATTTT.

This clonotype appeared many times. The V call is TRBV7-2, the J call TRBJ2-7, with D perhaps matching TRBD2 (5 bases). This CDR3 contains 15 residues. Trimming stripped 2 bases from V and 0 bases from J, with 11 bases between. Per the germline V gene, CDR1 is SGHTA and CDR2 is FQGNSA. Here the CDR3 reads CASSLTAVSSYEQYF. The CDR3 region has the DNA TGTGCCAGCAGCTTAACAGCGGTTAGCTCCTACGAGCAGTACTTC.

This clonotype was observed at least ten times. The V call is TRBV12-3 or TRBV12-4, the J call TRBJ2-7, with a possible D match to TRBD1 (5 bases). Trimming took 3 bases from V and 0 from J, leaving 9 bases between them. The CDR3 has 14 amino acids. CDR3 coding DNA: TGTGCCAGCAGTTTGGGGCAGATCTCCTACGAGCAGTACTTC. Encoded protein: CASSLGQISYEQYF.

This clonotype was seen at least ten times. The CDR3 is CASSGLLQTGSAVEQFF. DNA of the CDR3: TGTGCCAGCAGCGGACTCCTACAGACAGGGTCTGCGGTTGAGCAGTTCTTC. The chain employs TRBV9 and TRBJ2-1, with 7 bases identical to TRBD1. The germline V gene encodes CDR1 SGDLS and CDR2 YYNGEE. V was clipped by 3 bases and J by 9 bases; unmatched bases: 18. The length of the CDR3 is 17 residues.

This clonotype appeared many times. The rearrangement joins TRBV20-1 to TRBJ2-3; no reliable D call. The germline V gene encodes CDR1 DFQATT and CDR2 SNEGSKA (reference sequence). The CDR3 has 11 residues. Trimming cost V 0 bases and J 6 bases, with 4 bases left between them. CDR3 DNA sequence: TGCAGTGCTAGAGATCTCGATACGCAGTATTTT. Protein: CSARDLDTQYF.

The table lists this clonotype with a few counts. The chain links TRBV20-1 to TRBJ2-4; maybe TRBD1 (5 bases). Germline CDR1 DFQATT, CDR2 SNEGSKA (reference sequence). The CDR3 is made up of 16 amino acids. Trimming shortened V by 5 bases and J by 1 base, and 18 bases separated the two germline ends. CDR3 sequence: CSAHPATNRAKNIQYF. CDR3 coding DNA: TGCAGTGCTCACCCGGCGACAAACAGGGCCAAAAACATTCAGTACTTC.

This clonotype was detected many times. The V call is TRBV7-2, the J call TRBJ1-4, with 9 bases lining up with TRBD1. The CDR3 extends over 15 amino acids. Unmatched junction bases numbered 8, after V lost 5 bases and J lost 7 bases. Germline loops: CDR1 SGHTA, CDR2 FQGNSA. The CDR3 DNA follows: TGTGCCAGCAGCCCGCCGGGACAGGGACGTGAAAAACTGTTTTTT. This sequence encodes CASSPPGQGREKLFF.

This clonotype has a handful of counts. This chain uses TRBV19 with TRBJ1-1; D might be TRBD1 (6 bases). The V end lost 2 bases, the J end lost 5 bases, and 12 bases lay between the germline ends. This CDR3 region has 14 residues. From germline, CDR1 is LNHDA and CDR2 SQIVND (reference sequence). CDR3 amino acids: CASSIPWGRTEAFF. CDR3 in DNA: TGTGCCAGTAGTATACCCTGGGGGCGGACTGAAGCTTTCTTT.

The V call is TRBV20-1, the J call TRBJ2-7; 10 nucleotides match TRBD1. Unmatched junction bases numbered 10, after V lost 6 bases and J lost 5 bases. CDR3 length: 14 residues. Germline loops: CDR1 DFQATT, CDR2 SNEGSKA (reference sequence). The CDR3 sequence: CSAIPGDRGDEQYF. The CDR3 region has the DNA TGCAGTGCCATTCCCGGGGACAGGGGCGACGAGCAGTACTTC.

This clonotype was seen at least ten times. CDR3 loop: CSARDAGGGREVTYEQYF. In DNA form, the CDR3 reads TGCAGTGCTAGAGACGCTGGGGGGGGGCGGGAGGTCACCTACGAGCAGTACTTC. This chain links TRBV20-1 with TRBJ2-7, with 8 bases identical to TRBD2. CDR1 DFQATT and CDR2 SNEGSKA come from the germline V gene (reference sequence). The CDR3 consists of 18 residues. Trimming removed 0 bases from V and 2 bases from J; junction bases left unmatched: 15.

This clonotype was detected ten times or more. The chain employs TRBV3-1 and TRBJ2-1; D possibly corresponds to TRBD2 (5 bases). Germline loops: CDR1 LGHDT, CDR2 YNNKEL (reference sequence). The ends were cut back, 3 bases at V and 4 bases at J, with 7 bases in the middle. This CDR3 is 13 amino acids long. CDR3 sequence reads: CASSQGRYNEQFF. In nucleotides, the CDR3 is TGTGCCAGCAGCCAGGGGAGATACAATGAGCAGTTCTTC.

As regards this clonotype: Since a much larger clone is just one base distant, this may be a read error. The CDR3, as DNA: TGTGCCAGCAGTTTATGGTCCAGGGGGCACGGGGAGCTGTTTTTT. This encodes CASSLWSRGHGELFF. The chain couples TRBV28 to TRBJ2-2; 8 nucleotides agree with TRBD1. In germline, CDR1 is MDHEN, CDR2 SYDVKM. The CDR3 contains 15 residues. Trimming took 0 bases from V and 7 from J; bases not matched to a gene: 4.

There are many counts of this clonotype. The chain employs TRBV12-3 or TRBV12-4 and TRBJ2-7; D possibly corresponds to TRBD1 (6 bases). The CDR3 totals 14 residues. Trimming pared 5 bases from V and 4 bases from J, leaving 15 bases between. DNA for the CDR3: TGTGCCAGCAGTCTTACCGACAGGCCTTACGAGCAGTACTTC. Amino acids: CASSLTDRPYEQYF.

The DNA for the CDR3 is TGTGCCAGCAGTTTTTCTGCCAGCAGTTTATCCTCTAGCGGGAGGGCCAATGAGCAGTTCTTC. This codes for CASSFSASSLSSSGRANEQFF. The chain uses TRBV12-3 or TRBV12-4 and TRBJ2-1; 12 bases agree with TRBD2. CDR3 length equals 21 residues. V was clipped by 3 bases and J by 6 bases; unmatched bases: 21.

This clonotype was detected ten times or more. The gene calls are TRBV5-1 and TRBJ2-7; D is perhaps TRBD2 (5 bases). The CDR3 is 13 amino acids. The germline V gene encodes CDR1 SGHRS and CDR2 YFSETQ. V lost 2 bases and J 4 bases, leaving 10 bases between the germline ends. CDR3 amino acids: CASSLTRRYEQYF. The CDR3 nucleotides are TGCGCCAGCAGCTTAACAAGGAGGTACGAGCAGTACTTC.

This clonotype was picked up a small number of times. The V gene is TRBV24-1, the J gene TRBJ2-3, with a tentative D call TRBD2 (5 bases). V lost 5 bases and J 4 bases, leaving 21 bases between the germline ends. The CDR3 has 17 residues. The germline V gene encodes CDR1 KGHDR and CDR2 SFDVKD. For the CDR3, the DNA is TGTGCCACCAGTGCCCCTGCGGCCGGGATAGCCCCAGATACGCAGTATTTT. Residues: CATSAPAAGIAPDTQYF.

This clonotype was seen at least ten times. V gene TRBV27 combines with J gene TRBJ1-5; D not resolved. Germline CDR1 and CDR2: MNHEY and SMNVEV (reference sequence). CDR3 length: 14 residues. V lost 4 bases, J lost 0 bases, and 7 bases lay in between. CDR3 sequence reads: CASSWRDSNQPQHF. CDR3 nucleotide sequence: TGTGCCAGCAGTTGGAGGGATAGCAATCAGCCCCAGCATTTT.

There are a few counts of this clonotype. V and J are TRBV7-2 and TRBJ1-5; D gene unclear. The CDR3 contains 13 residues. Germline CDR1 SGHTA, CDR2 FQGNSA. V lost 7 bases and J lost 4, with 11 bases in between. CDR3 nucleotides: TGTGCCAGCACCCTGGAACGGAATCAGCCCCAGCATTTT. This sequence encodes CASTLERNQPQHF.

This clonotype was found many times. A much larger clone sits a single nucleotide away, making a read error possible. The chain combines TRBV12-3 or TRBV12-4 with TRBJ2-7; 7 positions agree with TRBD2. J was trimmed by 2 bases and V by 0 bases; bases with no gene match: 4. This CDR3 region has 15 residues. CDR3 nucleotide sequence: TGTGCCAGCAGTTTAGCGGGAGGGCCCACCTACGAGCAGTACTTC. This codes for CASSLAGGPTYEQYF.

This clonotype was observed many times. This sequence joins TRBV6-2 or TRBV6-3 and TRBJ2-1; D is undetermined. CDR1 is MNHEY, CDR2 SVGEGT, per germline. The CDR3 has 13 residues. The V end was cut by 7 bases, the J end by 6 bases, with 13 bases between. The CDR3 sequence: CASNDGLSNEQFF. CDR3 DNA sequence: TGTGCCAGCAACGACGGGCTGTCCAATGAGCAGTTCTTC.

V is TRBV25-1 and J is TRBJ1-2; D is ambiguous. Germline V gene lookup returns CDR1 MGHDK and CDR2 SYGVNS. CDR3 length equals 15 residues. Trimming pared 0 bases from V and 3 bases from J, leaving 11 bases between. The CDR3 reads CASSEYRGWDYGYTF. The CDR3 DNA reads TGTGCCAGCAGTGAATACCGGGGTTGGGACTATGGCTACACCTTC.

The chain is built from TRBV30 and TRBJ2-7; D is perhaps TRBD2 (6 bases). The germline V gene has CDR1 GTSNPN and CDR2 SVGIG (reference sequence). The CDR3 extends over 13 amino acids. CDR3 in DNA: TGTTCGTACGACGGGGGAACGGGATACGAGCAGTACTTC. Translating it yields CSYDGGTGYEQYF.

This clonotype occurred many times. The chain combines TRBV3-1 with TRBJ2-7; 9 bases are a match to TRBD2. The CDR3 spans 13 residues. J was trimmed by 6 bases and V by 5 bases; bases with no gene match: 5. Germline CDR1 is LGHDT and CDR2 is YNNKEL (reference sequence). CDR3 sequence: CASSLAGVGEQYF. The CDR3 nucleotides are TGTGCCAGCAGCTTAGCGGGGGTCGGCGAGCAGTACTTC.

The chain links TRBV28 to TRBJ1-6; D is perhaps TRBD1 (5 bases). Looked up from germline, CDR1 is MDHEN and CDR2 is SYDVKM. V lost 2 bases, J lost 2 bases, and 13 bases lay in between. The CDR3 has 17 residues. The CDR3 spells CASSLRGRGTYNSPLHF. In DNA, the CDR3 is TGTGCCAGCAGTTTAAGGGGCCGAGGGACCTATAATTCACCCCTCCACTTT.

This clonotype showed up many times. The chain combines TRBV28 with TRBJ1-1; no reliable D call. The CDR3 is 11 amino acids. Per germline, CDR1 MDHEN and CDR2 SYDVKM. V gave up 3 bases and J gave up 7 bases, with 6 bases separating them. CDR3 residues: CASSFGLEAFF. CDR3 nucleotides: TGTGCCAGCAGTTTCGGGCTTGAAGCTTTCTTT.

This clonotype was observed many times. The genes are TRBV20-1 and TRBJ2-1, with D perhaps TRBD1 or TRBD2 (6 bases each). V lost 0 bases and J lost 8, with 8 bases in between. Germline CDR1 and CDR2: DFQATT and SNEGSKA (reference sequence). This CDR3 has 12 residues. Written as DNA, the CDR3 is TGCAGTGCTAGAGATCGGGGGCATGAGCAGTTCTTC. Its translation: CSARDRGHEQFF.

This clonotype was recorded many times. This rearrangement joins TRBV20-1 to TRBJ2-7, with D possibly being TRBD2 (5 bases). This CDR3 contains 15 residues. CDR1 and CDR2 from the germline V gene are DFQATT and SNEGSKA (reference sequence). With 0 bases removed from V and 0 bases from J, the gap between germline ends came to 12 bases. This CDR3 is CSARERRVNSYEQYF. CDR3 sequence (DNA): TGCAGTGCTAGAGAACGGCGGGTCAACTCCTACGAGCAGTACTTC.

The genes are TRBV6-1 and TRBJ1-5, with 8 bases matching TRBD1. The germline V gene encodes CDR1 MNHNS and CDR2 SASEGT. V was pared by 6 bases and J by 7 bases, with 5 bases of the junction left unmatched. The CDR3 is 13 amino acids. CDR3 DNA: TGTGCCAGCAGGGACAGGGAAAGACAGCCCCAGCATTTT. Encoded protein: CASRDRERQPQHF.